This T cell receptor (beta chain) was found in a study of blood T cell repertoires in COVID-19. Looking at the study overall: Samples came from the United States, Italy and Spain, spanning acute and convalescent COVID-19.

Data came from immunoSEQ multiplex PCR; TCRdb stores just in-frame clones and leaves some out. The repertoire holds about 200,000 clones, with roughly 82% as singletons. With 0 bases removed from V and 9 bases from J, the gap between germline ends came to 9 bases. The CDR3 has 13 amino acids. Germline-derived CDR1 and CDR2 are SEHNR and FQNEAQ (reference sequence). Residents of about 25 US areas, aged about 18 to 95 years, made up the participants. This rearrangement joins TRBV7-9 to TRBJ2-1; no reliable D call. This TCR came from a man aged 40-55 years with acute COVID-19. Sequencing was carried out using PBMCs or T cells enriched from blood (not recorded which). CDR3: CASSLALISEQFF. The CDR3 bases are TGTGCCAGCAGCTTAGCGCTAATTTCTGAGCAGTTCTTC. The whole variable domain, filled in from reference TRBV7-9 and TRBJ2-1, reads DTGVSQNPRHKITKRGQNVTFRCDPISEHNRLYWYRQTLGQGPEFLTYFQNEAQLEKSRLLSDRFSAERPKGSFSTLEIQRTEQGDSAMYLCASSLALISEQFFGPGTRLTVL.